Shown below are 25 T cell receptor beta chains from a single sample sequenced in a study of OX40 agonist ivuxolimab in advanced cancers. Profiled with immunoSEQ multiplex PCR; TCRdb holds only in-frame clones, not every one. The sample contains around 33,000 clones, about four fifths of which appear only once. This sample comprised CD4+ or CD8+ T cells sorted from blood, obtained in a trial of the OX40 agonist ivuxolimab. These receptors all stem from an adult with an advanced solid tumor such as melanoma, head and neck, liver or kidney cancer.

The chain couples TRBV13 to TRBJ1-2; 8 nucleotides line up with TRBD1. The V and J ends lost 5 bases and 0 bases, in that order; junction bases with no gene match: 5. The CDR3 is made up of 15 amino acids. The germline V gene encodes CDR1 PRHDT and CDR2 FYEKMQ (reference sequence). CDR3 in DNA: TGTGCCAGCAGCGAGGAGACAGGGGCTAACTATGGCTACACCTTC. Translating gives CASSEETGANYGYTF.

The CDR3 region has the DNA TGCGCCAGCAGCTTAGAGACAGGGGCCAGCTACGAGCAGTACTTC. Its protein product is CASSLETGASYEQYF. The chain has TRBV5-1 and TRBJ2-7, with TRBD1 matching over 8 bases. V lost 2 bases and J lost 3; bases outside the gene matches: 7. Germline CDR1 and CDR2: SGHRS and YFSETQ. The CDR3 runs to 15 residues.

This rearrangement joins TRBV6-4 to TRBJ2-2; 7 nucleotides line up with TRBD2. CDR1 and CDR2 (germline): MRHNA, SNTAGT. V shed 0 bases, J shed 4 bases, and the junction held 8 bases outside the gene matches. The CDR3 runs to 17 residues. CDR3 bases: TGTGCCAGCAGTGACTCGGGTGGCGGGAGTACCACCGGGGAGCTGTTTTTT. Amino acids: CASSDSGGGSTTGELFF.

V gene TRBV28 combines with J gene TRBJ2-7; 8 bases map to TRBD2. Germline V gives CDR1 MDHEN, CDR2 SYDVKM. V lost 3 bases and J lost 3; bases outside the gene matches: 4. This CDR3 is 14 amino acids long. As DNA, the CDR3 is TGTGCCAGCAGTTTGGTAGCGGGAAGCTACGAGCAGTACTTC. The encoded protein is CASSLVAGSYEQYF.

V is TRBV27 and J is TRBJ2-4; TRBD1 or TRBD2 may be the D gene (5 bases each). Germline CDR1 reads MNHEY; CDR2 reads SMNVEV (reference sequence). This CDR3 is built from 14 residues. The V gene lost 5 bases and the J gene lost 6 bases, with 14 bases spanning the gap. Here the CDR3 reads CASSRPGRINIQYF. The CDR3 bases are TGTGCCAGCAGTAGACCGGGACGAATAAACATTCAGTACTTC.

This chain links TRBV27 with TRBJ2-5; 10 nucleotides line up with TRBD2. Germline V gene sequence: CDR1 MNHEY, CDR2 SMNVEV (reference sequence). Losses at the gene ends were 5 bases for V and 4 bases for J; bases not matched to a gene: 10. CDR3 length: 16 residues. The CDR3 DNA is TGTGCCAGCAGTCCCCTAGCGGGAGATGCAGTAGAGACCCAGTACTTC. Encoded protein: CASSPLAGDAVETQYF.

V gene TRBV4-1 combines with J gene TRBJ1-1; D is undetermined. The CDR3 loop spans 12 amino acids. V lost 3 bases, J lost 5 bases, and 7 bases lay in between. Germline CDR1 and CDR2: MGHRA and YSYEKL. For the CDR3, the DNA is TGCGCCAGCAGCCACTTGGGTACTGAAGCTTTCTTT. Protein: CASSHLGTEAFF.

The V call is TRBV5-6, the J call TRBJ1-6; D might be TRBD1 (6 bases). The V end was cut by 0 bases, the J end by 7 bases, with 11 bases between. The CDR3 consists of 15 residues. In germline, CDR1 is SGHDT, CDR2 YYEEEE. The CDR3 DNA reads as TGTGCCAGCAGCTTGGGAGGGGGGTGGAATTCACCCCTCCACTTT. It specifies CASSLGGGWNSPLHF.

This chain uses TRBV29-1 with TRBJ1-2; 8 nucleotides align to TRBD1. The germline CDR1 and CDR2 sequences are SQVTM and ANQGSEA. V lost 3 bases to trimming and J lost 6 bases; unmatched junction nucleotides: 12. There are 15 residues in the CDR3. The CDR3 spells CSVEPGGYGPDGYTF. The CDR3 nucleotides are TGCAGCGTTGAGCCAGGGGGCTATGGGCCAGATGGCTACACCTTC. Complete variable domain (other parts from reference TRBV29-1 and TRBJ1-2): SAVISQKPSRDICQRGTSLTIQCQVDSQVTMMFWYRQQPGQSLTLIATANQGSEATYESGFVIDKFPISRPNLTFSTLTVSNMSPEDSSIYLCSVEPGGYGPDGYTFGSGTRLTVV.

The chain links TRBV7-9 to TRBJ2-7; no clear D gene. This CDR3 is built from 12 residues. The V end lost 3 bases, the J end lost 0 bases, and 3 bases lay between the germline ends. Germline CDR1 reads SEHNR; CDR2 reads FQNEAQ (reference sequence). CDR3 coding DNA: TGTGCCAGCAGCTTTAACTCCTACGAGCAGTACTTC. As protein: CASSFNSYEQYF.

V gene TRBV7-2 combines with J gene TRBJ2-1; maybe TRBD1 (6 bases). V was shortened by 5 bases and J by 2 bases, with 13 bases between the two germline ends. Germline CDR1 and CDR2: SGHTA and FQGNSA. This CDR3 is built from 15 residues. CDR3 sequence reads: CASSQTTGPYNEQFF. CDR3 nucleotides: TGTGCCAGCAGCCAAACGACAGGACCCTACAATGAGCAGTTCTTC.

The chain employs TRBV18 and TRBJ2-7; D ambiguous. Trimming stripped 5 bases from V and 1 base from J, with 12 bases between. From germline, CDR1 is KGHSH and CDR2 LQKENI. The CDR3 is made up of 14 amino acids. The CDR3 DNA sequence: TGTGCCAGCTCATCGGGTCTTACTTCCTACGAGCAGTACTTC. It is translated as CASSSGLTSYEQYF.

J is TRBJ2-3 and V is TRBV28; tentative D call: TRBD2 (7 bases). V shed 8 bases and J shed 0 bases, with 12 bases lying between them. Germline CDR1 reads MDHEN; CDR2 reads SYDVKM. The CDR3 extends over 14 amino acids. CDR3: CASGGGGSTDTQYF. For the CDR3, the DNA is TGTGCCAGCGGGGGGGGCGGGAGCACAGATACGCAGTATTTT. Using reference TRBV28 and TRBJ2-3 for the parts outside the CDR3, the full variable domain is DVKVTQSSRYLVKRTGEKVFLECVQDMDHENMFWYRQDPGLGLRLIYFSYDVKMKEKGDIPEGYSVSREKKERFSLILESASTNQTSMYLCASGGGGSTDTQYFGPGTRLTVL.

The J gene is TRBJ1-1, the V gene TRBV5-6, with TRBD1 as a possible D gene (6 bases). This CDR3 region has 14 residues. The V end lost 3 bases, the J end lost 7 bases, and 16 bases lay between the germline ends. The germline V gene encodes CDR1 SGHDT and CDR2 YYEEEE. The CDR3 bases are TGTGCCAGCAGCTCCCGGGACACCCTGGATGAAGCTTTCTTT. Protein: CASSSRDTLDEAFF.

The V call is TRBV5-5, the J call TRBJ1-2, with unresolved D. CDR3 length equals 13 residues. Per the germline V gene, CDR1 is SGHKS and CDR2 is YYEKEE (reference sequence). The ends were cut back, 0 bases at V and 2 bases at J, with 5 bases in the middle. As DNA, the CDR3 is TGTGCCAGCAGCTTGGCGGAGAACTATGGCTACACCTTC. Protein product: CASSLAENYGYTF. The full variable domain, in which reference TRBV5-5 and TRBJ1-2 provide the parts outside the CDR3, is DAGVTQSPTHLIKTRGQQVTLRCSPISGHKSVSWYQQVLGQGPQFIFQYYEKEERGRGNFPDRFSARQFPNYSSELNVNALLLGDSALYLCASSLAENYGYTFGSGTRLTVV.

The chain employs TRBV5-1 and TRBJ1-1; TRBD1 agrees at 8 bases. CDR1 is SGHRS and CDR2 is YFSETQ in the germline V gene. J lost 1 base, V lost 3 bases, and 2 bases had no gene match. CDR3 length equals 14 residues. CDR3 residues: CASSWGTGNTEAFF. The CDR3 DNA is TGCGCCAGCAGCTGGGGGACAGGGAACACTGAAGCTTTCTTT. Together with reference TRBV5-1 and TRBJ1-1, the CDR3 gives the full variable domain: KAGVTQTPRYLIKTRGQQVTLSCSPISGHRSVSWYQQTPGQGLQFLFEYFSETQRNKGNFPGRFSGRQFSNSRSEMNVSTLELGDSALYLCASSWGTGNTEAFFGQGTRLTVV.

This CDR3 reads CASSHLAGATETQYF. The CDR3 DNA reads as TGTGCCAGCAGCCACCTAGCGGGGGCTACGGAGACCCAGTACTTC. The rearrangement joins TRBV5-4 to TRBJ2-5; 10 positions agree with TRBD2. With 4 bases clipped from V and 5 bases from J, the junction kept 8 bases outside the gene matches. CDR3 length: 15 residues. The germline CDR1 and CDR2 sequences are SGHNT and YYREEE (reference sequence).

The J gene is TRBJ1-2, the V gene TRBV5-5; TRBD1 aligns across 8 bases. Germline loops: CDR1 SGHKS, CDR2 YYEKEE (reference sequence). V lost 4 bases to trimming and J lost 4 bases; unmatched junction nucleotides: 6. The length of the CDR3 is 14 residues. CDR3 sequence reads: CASSGGQAGYGYTF. CDR3 coding DNA: TGTGCCAGCAGCGGGGGACAGGCTGGCTATGGCTACACCTTC.

This chain joins TRBV9 and TRBJ2-3; no firm D call. V was cut by 1 base and J by 1 base, with 7 bases left in between. The germline CDR1 and CDR2 sequences are SGDLS and YYNGEE. CDR3 length equals 14 residues. The CDR3 DNA reads as TGTGCCAGCAGCGTATGGGCAGGCACAGATACGCAGTATTTT. Translated: CASSVWAGTDTQYF.

The gene calls are TRBV6-6 and TRBJ2-7; 8 nucleotides match TRBD2. The CDR3 totals 15 residues. V shed 3 bases, J shed 0 bases, and the junction held 4 bases outside the gene matches. Germline V lookup: CDR1 MNHNY, CDR2 SVGAGI (reference sequence). CDR3 in amino acids: CASSYSGESSYEQYF. The CDR3 coding sequence is TGTGCCAGCAGTTATAGCGGGGAAAGCTCCTACGAGCAGTACTTC.

The chain uses TRBV4-1 and TRBJ2-7, with D hard to call. V gave up 0 bases and J gave up 3 bases, with 12 bases separating them. Looked up from germline, CDR1 is MGHRA and CDR2 is YSYEKL. This CDR3 spans 15 amino acids. This CDR3 reads CASSQDGGTVYEQYF. CDR3 in DNA: TGCGCCAGCAGCCAAGATGGTGGAACGGTCTACGAGCAGTACTTC.

The chain carries TRBV9 and TRBJ2-1; a possible D gene is TRBD2 (5 bases). CDR1 and CDR2 from the germline V gene are SGDLS and YYNGEE. V gave up 0 bases and J gave up 0 bases, with 7 bases separating them. The CDR3 sequence is 15 residues long. CDR3 protein: CASSVVGSSYNEQFF. CDR3 nucleotide sequence: TGTGCCAGCAGCGTAGTAGGGAGCTCCTACAATGAGCAGTTCTTC. The whole variable domain, filled in from reference TRBV9 and TRBJ2-1, reads DSGVTQTPKHLITATGQRVTLRCSPRSGDLSVYWYQQSLDQGLQFLIQYYNGEERAKGNILERFSAQQFPDLHSELNLSSLELGDSALYFCASSVVGSSYNEQFFGPGTRLTVL.

The chain carries TRBV28 and TRBJ2-1, with 8 bases that match TRBD2. The CDR3 extends over 15 amino acids. V lost 2 bases and J lost 4; bases outside the gene matches: 4. Germline-derived CDR1 and CDR2 are MDHEN and SYDVKM. The CDR3 sequence: CASSLTLAGYNEQFF. CDR3 sequence (DNA): TGTGCCAGCAGTTTAACTTTAGCGGGATACAATGAGCAGTTCTTC.

V gene TRBV21-1 combines with J gene TRBJ2-2; TRBD1 is the table's D call and was not checked against the DNA. TRBV21-1 is reported as a pseudogene. The CDR3 runs 19 residues. CDR3 loop: CASSKDRGTGRSGTGELFF. DNA for the CDR3: TGTGCCAGCAGCAAAGATCGAGGGACAGGGAGGTCAGGCACCGGGGAGCTGTTTTTT.

This clone was seen a single time. The CDR3 DNA reads as TGTGCCAGCAGCGGGTGGACTAGCGGGAGATACGAGCAGTACTTC. Protein: CASSGWTSGRYEQYF. V is TRBV7-9 and J is TRBJ2-7, with 13 bases that match TRBD2. V lost 5 bases and J lost 4; bases outside the gene matches: 5. The CDR3 spans 15 residues. The germline CDR1 and CDR2 sequences are SEHNR and FQNEAQ (reference sequence). The full variable domain, rest sourced from reference TRBV7-9 and TRBJ2-7, is DTGVSQNPRHKITKRGQNVTFRCDPISEHNRLYWYRQTLGQGPEFLTYFQNEAQLEKSRLLSDRFSAERPKGSFSTLEIQRTEQGDSAMYLCASSGWTSGRYEQYFGPGTRLTVT.